Below, one TCR beta chain is given with its context. The data were produced by immunoSEQ multiplex PCR, yet TCRdb's version contains in-frame clones alone and is incomplete. The sample records approximately 50,000 clones, roughly 84% being singletons. This sample is part of a study of blood T cell repertoires in COVID-19. Germline V gene data show CDR1 as DFQATT and CDR2 as SNEGSKA (reference sequence). The CDR3 totals 14 residues. Deletions cut 3 bases from V and 4 bases from J, with 12 bases between. The chain is built from TRBV20-1 and TRBJ2-2, with D hard to call. Sequencing used peripheral blood. This TCR was recovered from a man aged 70 or older with active COVID-19. The CDR3 DNA sequence: TGCAGTGCTAGTCTGGGCAGAGCCACCGGGGAGCTGTTTTTT. It is translated as CSASLGRATGELFF.